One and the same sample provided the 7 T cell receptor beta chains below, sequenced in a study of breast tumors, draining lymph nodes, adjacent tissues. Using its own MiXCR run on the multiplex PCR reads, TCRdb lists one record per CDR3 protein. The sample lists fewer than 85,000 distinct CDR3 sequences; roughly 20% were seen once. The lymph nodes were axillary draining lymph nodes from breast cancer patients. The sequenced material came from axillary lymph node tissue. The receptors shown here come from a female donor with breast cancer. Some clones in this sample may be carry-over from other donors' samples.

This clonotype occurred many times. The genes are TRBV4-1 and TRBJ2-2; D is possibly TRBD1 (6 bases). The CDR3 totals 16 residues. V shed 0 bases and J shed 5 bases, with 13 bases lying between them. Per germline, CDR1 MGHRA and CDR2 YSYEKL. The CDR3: CASSQDQGPGTGELFF. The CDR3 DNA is TGCGCCAGCAGCCAAGATCAGGGGCCTGGGACCGGGGAGCTGTTTTTT.

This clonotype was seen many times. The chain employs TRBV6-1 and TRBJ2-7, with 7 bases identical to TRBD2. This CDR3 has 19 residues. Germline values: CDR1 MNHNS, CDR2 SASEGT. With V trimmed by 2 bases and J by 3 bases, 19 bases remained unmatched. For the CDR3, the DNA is TGTGCCAGCAGTGAAAGGGCATCTCGGTGGCTAGCGGTACTCTACGAGCAGTACTTC. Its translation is CASSERASRWLAVLYEQYF.

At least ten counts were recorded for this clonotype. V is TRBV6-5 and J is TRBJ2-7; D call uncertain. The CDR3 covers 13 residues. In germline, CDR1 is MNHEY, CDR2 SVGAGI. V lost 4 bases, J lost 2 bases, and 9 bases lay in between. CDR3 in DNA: TGTGCCAGCAGTTTGGCCTCGCCCTACGAGCAGTACTTC. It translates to CASSLASPYEQYF.

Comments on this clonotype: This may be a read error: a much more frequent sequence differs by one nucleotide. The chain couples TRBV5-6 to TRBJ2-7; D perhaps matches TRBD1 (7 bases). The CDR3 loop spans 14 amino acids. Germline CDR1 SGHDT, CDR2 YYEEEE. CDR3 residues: CASGLRDSLYEQYF. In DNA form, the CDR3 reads TGTGCCAGCGGCTTGCGGGACAGCCTCTACGAGCAGTACTTC.

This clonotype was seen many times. The CDR3 bases are TGTGCCAGCAGCGCAAACGGGGCCAAACTGTTTTTT. Translated, it gives CASSANGAKLFF. The chain couples TRBV11-2 to TRBJ1-4, with a weak D call TRBD1 (5 bases). The CDR3 covers 12 residues. Germline assignment: CDR1 SGHAT and CDR2 FQNNGV. The V and J ends lost 5 bases and 11 bases respectively, with 12 bases between them.

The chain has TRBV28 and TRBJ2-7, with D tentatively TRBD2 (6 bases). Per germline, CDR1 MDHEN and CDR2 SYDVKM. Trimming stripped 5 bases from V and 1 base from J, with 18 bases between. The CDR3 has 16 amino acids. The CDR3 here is CASSGGRGSYSYEQYF. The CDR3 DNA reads TGTGCCAGCAGTGGCGGACGGGGGTCCTATTCCTACGAGCAGTACTTC.

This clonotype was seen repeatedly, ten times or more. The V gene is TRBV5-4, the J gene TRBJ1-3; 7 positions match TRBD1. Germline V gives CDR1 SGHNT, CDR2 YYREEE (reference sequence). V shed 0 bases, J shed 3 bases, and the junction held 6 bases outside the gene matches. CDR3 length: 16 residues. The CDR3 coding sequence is TGTGCCAGCAGCTTGGCGGTAGGGGGCCTTGGAAACACCATATATTTT. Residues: CASSLAVGGLGNTIYF.